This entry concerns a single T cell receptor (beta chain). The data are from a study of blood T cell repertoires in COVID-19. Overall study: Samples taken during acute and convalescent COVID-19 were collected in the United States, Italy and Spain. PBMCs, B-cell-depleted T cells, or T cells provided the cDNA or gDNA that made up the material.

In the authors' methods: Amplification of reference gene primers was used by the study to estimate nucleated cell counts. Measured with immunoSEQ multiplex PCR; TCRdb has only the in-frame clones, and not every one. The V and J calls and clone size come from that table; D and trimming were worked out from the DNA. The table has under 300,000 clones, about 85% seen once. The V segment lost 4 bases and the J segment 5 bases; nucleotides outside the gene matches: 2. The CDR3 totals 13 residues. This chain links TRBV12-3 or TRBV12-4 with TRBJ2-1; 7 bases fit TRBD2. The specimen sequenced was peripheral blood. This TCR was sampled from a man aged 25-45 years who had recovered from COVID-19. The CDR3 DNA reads TGTGCCAGCAGTTGGGGGACTAACAATGAGCAGTTCTTC. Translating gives CASSWGTNNEQFF.